This TCR beta chain was retrieved from a study of T cells in localized non-small cell lung cancer. This CDR3 is 18 amino acids long. Trimming took 5 bases from V and 3 from J; bases not matched to a gene: 11. CDR1 is LNHNV, CDR2 YYDKDF, per germline (reference sequence). Using immunoSEQ multiplex PCR, the repertoire was profiled, and TCRdb retains in-frame clones only, with some absent. The sample has over a thousand clones; around 29% are singletons. This clone was seen only once. Adjacent lung samples, free of atypia, were obtained at least 2 cm from the tumor margin. The rearrangement links TRBV15 to TRBJ2-6; 9 bases align to TRBD1. This clonotype originated in a man aged 35-75 years with stage I lung adenocarcinoma. The material was normal lung tissue next to the tumor, obtained before any cancer treatment. The CDR3 protein is CATSGRDREKDGANVLTF. The CDR3 DNA sequence: TGTGCCACCAGCGGACGGGACAGGGAAAAGGATGGGGCCAACGTCCTGACTTTC.